The 17 T cell receptor beta chains below were found in one sample sequenced in a study of regulatory T cells in long-lasting Graves disease. Specified time point: newly diagnosed GD, antithyroid drugs for less than 3 months. RNA extracted from PBMCs served as the sequencing template. CDR3-region Arm-PCR and iRepertoire HTBI primers produced the TCR beta libraries. TCRdb re-called the multiplex PCR reads with MiXCR, one entry per CDR3 protein. The data hold hundreds of thousands of distinct CDR3 sequences, with over 15% observed a single time. The sequences come from peripheral blood mononuclear cells (PBMCs), collected at new diagnosis, from a patient treated with antithyroid drugs. Source of these receptors: a female donor with Graves disease.

The chain links TRBV7-8 to TRBJ2-1, with a tentative D call TRBD1 (5 bases). Germline values: CDR1 SGHVS, CDR2 FQNEAQ. The CDR3 is 15 amino acids. Trimming removed 7 bases from V and 2 bases from J, with 15 bases in between. This chain's CDR3 is CASKPRQGTYNEQFF. The CDR3 nucleotides are TGTGCCAGCAAACCAAGGCAGGGAACCTACAATGAGCAGTTCTTC.

Comments on this clonotype: A far larger clone differs by one base, so this is likely a read error. CDR3: CASSYAGGKETQYF. The CDR3, as DNA: TGTGCCAGCAGCTATGCAGGGGGAAAAGAGACCCAGTACTTC. V and J are TRBV11-2 and TRBJ2-1; 7 bases align to TRBD1. The tail of the sequence fits TRBJ2-5 better, so the J call may be wrong. The CDR3 extends over 14 amino acids. Germline-derived CDR1 and CDR2 are SGHAT and FQNNGV.

This chain uses TRBV5-1 with TRBJ2-3, with D possibly being TRBD1 (5 bases). Trimming pared 2 bases from V and 0 bases from J, leaving 10 bases between. CDR1 is SGHRS, CDR2 YFSETQ, per germline. The CDR3 totals 15 residues. CDR3 sequence reads: CASSFRGYSTDTQYF. The CDR3 nucleotides read TGCGCCAGCAGCTTTAGGGGATACAGCACAGATACGCAGTATTTT.

This clonotype was recorded many times. The rearrangement links TRBV20-1 to TRBJ2-7, with D hard to call. The germline V gene encodes CDR1 DFQATT and CDR2 SNEGSKA (reference sequence). The CDR3 contains 14 residues. Trimming took off 0 bases at V and 0 bases at J, with 9 bases between the two ends. CDR3 nucleotides: TGCAGTGCTAGAGATCCTAGAAGCTCCTACGAGCAGTACTTC. Its protein product is CSARDPRSSYEQYF.

This clonotype appeared a few times. The V call is TRBV6-9, the J call TRBJ2-5; no reliable D call. CDR1 and CDR2 (germline): MNHGY, SVAAGI. Trimming stripped 3 bases from V and 5 bases from J, with 7 bases between. The CDR3 is 12 residues long. CDR3 protein: CASSYDRETQYF. CDR3 in DNA: TGTGCCAGCAGTTACGATCGTGAGACCCAGTACTTC.

This clonotype was picked up a small number of times. The chain combines TRBV3-1 with TRBJ2-1; D is unresolved. With 6 bases removed from V and 0 bases from J, the gap between germline ends came to 15 bases. Germline loops: CDR1 LGHDT, CDR2 YNNKEL (reference sequence). The CDR3 extends over 16 amino acids. The DNA for the CDR3 is TGTGCCAGCAGTCCACTTGTTACGAGCTCCTACAATGAGCAGTTCTTC. This gives the protein CASSPLVTSSYNEQFF.

Note on this clonotype: At one end the junction does not follow the germline gene, possibly because of a read error. The gene calls are TRBV6-4 and TRBJ2-2, with D uncertain. The CDR3 has 13 residues. Germline lookup yields CDR1 MRHNA and CDR2 SNTAGT. The CDR3 DNA reads TGTGCCAGCAGTGACTTAGACACCTGGGAGCTGTTTTTT. Residues: CASSDLDTWELFF.

Ten or more counts support this clonotype. The rearrangement links TRBV19 to TRBJ2-5; 8 bases are a match to TRBD1. The ends lost 8 bases at V and 5 bases at J; junction bases unmatched: 7. CDR1 is LNHDA and CDR2 is SQIVND in the germline V gene (reference sequence). The CDR3 loop spans 13 amino acids. The CDR3 DNA is TGTGCCAGTGCTGGGACAGGCTGGGAGACCCAGTACTTC. Protein: CASAGTGWETQYF. The complete variable domain, with remaining parts taken from reference TRBV19 and TRBJ2-5, reads DGGITQSPKYLFRKEGQNVTLSCEQNLNHDAMYWYRQDPGQGLRLIYYSQIVNDFQKGDIAEGYSVSREKKESFPLTVTSAQKNPTAFYLCASAGTGWETQYFGPGTRLLVL.

This clonotype occurred many times. The chain joins TRBV24-1 to TRBJ1-2; TRBD1 matches at 10 bases. The CDR3 spans 16 residues. Germline lookup yields CDR1 KGHDR and CDR2 SFDVKD. V lost 2 bases, J lost 2 bases, and 4 bases stayed unmatched. The CDR3 region has the DNA TGTGCCACCAGTGATTCGCTGGACAGGGGGAACTATGGCTACACCTTC. It yields the protein CATSDSLDRGNYGYTF.

In its sample, this clonotype was seen many times. The V call is TRBV2, the J call TRBJ1-5, with D possibly matching TRBD1 (6 bases). The CDR3 totals 14 residues. Trimming removed 6 bases at V and 1 base at J, with 10 bases between. Germline CDR1 is SNHLY and CDR2 is FYNNEI. CDR3 bases: TGTGCCAGCAGAGCAGGACAGAGCAATCAGCCCCAGCATTTT. Its translation: CASRAGQSNQPQHF.

This clonotype was seen many times. J is TRBJ2-1 and V is TRBV6-1; 12 nucleotides agree with TRBD2. Looked up from germline, CDR1 is MNHNS and CDR2 is SASEGT. The CDR3 covers 15 residues. With 6 bases clipped from V and 5 bases from J, the junction kept 5 bases outside the gene matches. The DNA for the CDR3 is TGTGCCAGCAGACAGGGACTAGCGGGCCACAATGAGCAGTTCTTC. Translated: CASRQGLAGHNEQFF.

This clonotype was detected a few times. The chain recombines TRBV19 with TRBJ1-4, with D perhaps TRBD1 (5 bases). Trimming took 2 bases from V and 8 from J, leaving 12 bases between them. Germline V gene data show CDR1 as LNHDA and CDR2 as SQIVND (reference sequence). This CDR3 contains 14 residues. CDR3 nucleotides: TGTGCCAGTAGTATAAAGATCGGGGCGGAAAAACTGTTTTTT. Translation: CASSIKIGAEKLFF.

This clonotype was recorded at least ten times. The J gene is TRBJ1-2, the V gene TRBV29-1, with D maybe TRBD1 (6 bases). With 3 bases removed from V and 2 bases from J, the gap between germline ends came to 13 bases. Germline CDR1 reads SQVTM; CDR2 reads ANQGSEA. The CDR3 is 14 residues long. In DNA form, the CDR3 reads TGCAGCGTTGACCTAAAGGGGGTGAACTATGGCTACACCTTC. As protein: CSVDLKGVNYGYTF.

Here the CDR3 reads CASSPHLHTEAFF. The CDR3, as DNA: TGTGCCAGCAGCCCACATCTGCACACTGAAGCTTTCTTT. This chain connects TRBV28 to TRBJ1-1; D not certain. This CDR3 has 13 amino acids. Trimming stripped 6 bases from V and 3 bases from J, with 11 bases between. CDR1 is MDHEN, CDR2 SYDVKM, per germline.

This clonotype has ten or more counts. V gene TRBV20-1 combines with J gene TRBJ2-1; TRBD2 matches 9 bases. The CDR3 has 12 residues. Germline lookup yields CDR1 DFQATT and CDR2 SNEGSKA (reference sequence). The CDR3 bases are TGCATCATTAGCGGGAGCCACAATGAGCAGTTCTTC. This gives the protein CIISGSHNEQFF.

This clonotype was observed many times. The genes are TRBV12-3 or TRBV12-4 and TRBJ2-2; tentative D call: TRBD2 (5 bases). The V end was cut by 1 base, the J end by 11 bases, with 11 bases between. This CDR3 spans 13 amino acids. CDR3 nucleotide sequence: TGTGCCAGCAGTTTAGGGTCCTCTAGCGAGCTGTTTTTT. It specifies CASSLGSSSELFF.

This clonotype was detected ten times or more. V and J are TRBV5-1 and TRBJ2-3; 8 nucleotides match TRBD2. The J segment lost 3 bases and the V segment lost 1 base, leaving 7 bases of the junction unmatched. The CDR3 sequence is 16 residues long. CDR1 and CDR2 from the germline V gene are SGHRS and YFSETQ. CDR3 bases: TGCGCCAGCAGCTTGACCGCGGGAGGAGGAACAGATACGCAGTATTTT. Translation: CASSLTAGGGTDTQYF.